Sequencing of this T cell receptor (beta chain) was carried out in a study of cytomegalovirus exposure and HLA in healthy donors. When sampled, the donors appeared nominally healthy, though they likely had unrecorded immune exposures. The PCR made use of 60 Vbeta and 13 Jbeta primers. The table came from immunoSEQ multiplex PCR; TCRdb's copy has only in-frame clones and leaves some out. The sample records tens of thousands of clones, around 78% being singletons. CDR3 length equals 16 residues. Germline-derived CDR1 and CDR2 are LGHNA and YNFKEQ. The V segment lost 0 bases and the J segment 2 bases; nucleotides outside the gene matches: 4.

This TCR derives from a male donor in good health and CMV-seropositive. The chain carries TRBV4-2 and TRBJ2-1; the match to TRBD2 covers 7 bases. The sequencing input was PBMCs. The CDR3 bases are TGTGCCAGCAGCCAAGACTTTCGGGAGGCCTACAATGAGCAGTTCTTC. Its protein product is CASSQDFREAYNEQFF.